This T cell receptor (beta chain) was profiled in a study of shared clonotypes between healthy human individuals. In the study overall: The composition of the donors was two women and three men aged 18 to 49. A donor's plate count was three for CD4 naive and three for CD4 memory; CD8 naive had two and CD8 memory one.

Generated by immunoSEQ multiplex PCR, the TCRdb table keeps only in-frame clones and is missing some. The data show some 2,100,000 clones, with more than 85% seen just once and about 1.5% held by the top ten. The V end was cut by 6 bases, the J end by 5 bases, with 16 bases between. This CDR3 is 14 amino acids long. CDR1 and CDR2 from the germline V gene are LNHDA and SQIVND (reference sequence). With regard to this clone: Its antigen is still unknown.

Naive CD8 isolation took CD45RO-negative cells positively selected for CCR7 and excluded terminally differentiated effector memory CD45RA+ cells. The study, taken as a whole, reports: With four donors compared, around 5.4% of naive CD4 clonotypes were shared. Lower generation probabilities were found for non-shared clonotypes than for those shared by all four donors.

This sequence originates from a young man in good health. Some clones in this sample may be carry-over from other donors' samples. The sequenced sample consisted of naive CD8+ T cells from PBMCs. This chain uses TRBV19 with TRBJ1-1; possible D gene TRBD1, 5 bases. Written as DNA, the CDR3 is TGTGCCAGTAGAGAACGAGGGGTATGGACTGAAGCTTTCTTT. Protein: CASRERGVWTEAFF.